This TCR beta chain is from a study of control samples from healthy donors and cancer patients. Repertoires were generated with immunoSEQ multiplex PCR, while TCRdb's copy carries only in-frame clones and drops some. The sample consists of 390,000 or so clones, 90% of them appearing once. The sample comprised PBMCs. The source is a man aged 35-49 years with head and neck cancer.

The CDR3: CASSISLGVGRSQETQYF. The CDR3 DNA is TGTGCCAGTAGTATCTCTCTTGGAGTAGGCCGTTCGCAAGAGACCCAGTACTTC. This chain uses TRBV19 with TRBJ2-5; D uncertain. Germline V CDR1 and CDR2: LNHDA, SQIVND (reference sequence). The V gene lost 3 bases and the J gene lost 2 bases, with 22 bases spanning the gap. The CDR3 extends over 18 amino acids.